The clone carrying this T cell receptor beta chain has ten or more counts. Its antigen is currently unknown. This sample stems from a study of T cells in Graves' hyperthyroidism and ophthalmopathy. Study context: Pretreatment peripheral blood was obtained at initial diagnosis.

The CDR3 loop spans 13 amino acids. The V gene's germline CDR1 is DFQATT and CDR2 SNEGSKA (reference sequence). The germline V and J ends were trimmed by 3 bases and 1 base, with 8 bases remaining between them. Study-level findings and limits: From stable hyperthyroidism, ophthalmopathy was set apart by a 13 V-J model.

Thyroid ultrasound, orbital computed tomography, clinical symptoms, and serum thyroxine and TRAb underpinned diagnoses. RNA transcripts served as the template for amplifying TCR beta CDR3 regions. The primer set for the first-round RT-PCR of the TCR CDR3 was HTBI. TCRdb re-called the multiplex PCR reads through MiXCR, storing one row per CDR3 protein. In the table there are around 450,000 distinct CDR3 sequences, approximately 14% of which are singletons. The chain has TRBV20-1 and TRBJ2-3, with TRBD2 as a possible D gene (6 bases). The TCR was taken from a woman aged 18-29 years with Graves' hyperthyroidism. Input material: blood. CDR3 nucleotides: TGCAGTGCTAGCGCGGGACGCACAGATACGCAGTATTTT. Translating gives CSASAGRTDTQYF.